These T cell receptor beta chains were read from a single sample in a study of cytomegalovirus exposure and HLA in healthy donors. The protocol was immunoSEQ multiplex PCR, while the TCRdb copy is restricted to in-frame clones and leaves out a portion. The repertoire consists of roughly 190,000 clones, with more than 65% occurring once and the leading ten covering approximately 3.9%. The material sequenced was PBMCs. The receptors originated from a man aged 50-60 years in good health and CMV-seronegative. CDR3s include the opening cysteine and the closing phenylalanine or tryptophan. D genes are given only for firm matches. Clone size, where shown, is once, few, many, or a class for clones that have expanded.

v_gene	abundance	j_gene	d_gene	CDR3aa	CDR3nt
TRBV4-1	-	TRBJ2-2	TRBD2	CASSALWEGNGELFF	TGCGCCAGCAGCGCCCTTTGGGAGGGGAATGGGGAGCTGTTTTTT
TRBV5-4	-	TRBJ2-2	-	CASSLYVGAGTGELFF	TGTGCCAGCAGCTTGTATGTAGGGGCGGGGACCGGGGAGCTGTTTTTT
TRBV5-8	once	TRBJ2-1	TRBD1	CASSQGQAYNEQFF	TGTGCCAGCAGCCAGGGACAGGCCTACAATGAGCAGTTCTTC
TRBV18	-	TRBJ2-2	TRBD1	CASSPRTGAGELFF	TGTGCCAGCTCACCCCGGACAGGGGCCGGGGAGCTGTTTTTT
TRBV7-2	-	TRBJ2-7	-	CASSLALGARRGEQYF	TGTGCCAGCAGCTTAGCGCTGGGAGCCCGCAGGGGCGAGCAGTACTTC
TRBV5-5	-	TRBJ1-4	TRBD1	CASSMGQGGEKLFF	TGTGCCAGCAGCATGGGACAGGGGGGTGAAAAACTGTTTTTT
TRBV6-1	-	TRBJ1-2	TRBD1	CASLKGQGADYGYTF	TGTGCCAGCCTAAAGGGGCAGGGGGCGGACTATGGCTACACCTTC
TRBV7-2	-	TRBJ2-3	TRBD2	CASTKSMLAGTTDTQYF	TGTGCCAGCACAAAAAGCATGCTAGCGGGGACCACAGATACGCAGTATTTT
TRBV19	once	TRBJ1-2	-	CASSPNPGDYGYTF	TGTGCCAGTAGTCCGAACCCCGGGGACTATGGCTACACCTTC
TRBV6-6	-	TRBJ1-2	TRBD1	CVTQQGTGSGYTF	TGTGTTACACAGCAGGGGACAGGGAGTGGCTACACCTTC
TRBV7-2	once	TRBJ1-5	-	CASSFSGNEPQHF	TGTGCCAGCAGCTTCTCAGGGAACGAGCCCCAGCATTTT
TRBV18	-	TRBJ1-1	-	CASSPWEGSAEAFF	TGTGCCAGCTCACCGTGGGAGGGAAGCGCTGAAGCTTTCTTT
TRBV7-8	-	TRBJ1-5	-	CASSLYNQPQHF	TGTGCCAGCAGCCTCTATAATCAGCCCCAGCATTTT
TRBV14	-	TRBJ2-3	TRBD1	CASSHNRGPGHTQYF	TGTGCCAGCAGCCACAATAGGGGGCCTGGACATACGCAGTATTTT
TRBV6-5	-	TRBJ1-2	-	CASSYLGAVGYTF	TGTGCCAGCAGTTACTTAGGGGCCGTTGGCTACACCTTC
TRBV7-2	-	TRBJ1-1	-	CASSLARGTEAFF	TGTGCCAGCAGCTTAGCCCGGGGCACTGAAGCTTTCTTT
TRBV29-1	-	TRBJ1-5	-	CSVDVAGGFTDTQHF	TGCAGCGTTGACGTAGCGGGGGGTTTCACAGATACGCAGCATTTT
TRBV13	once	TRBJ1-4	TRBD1	CASSNGDRGYEKLFF	TGTGCCAGCAGCAACGGGGACAGGGGCTATGAAAAACTGTTTTTT
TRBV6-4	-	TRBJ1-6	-	CASSDSPSGVSPLHF	TGTGCCAGCAGTGACTCGCCATCAGGGGTTTCACCCCTCCACTTT
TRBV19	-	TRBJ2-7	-	CASKRQISYEQYF	TGTGCCAGTAAAAGACAGATCTCCTACGAGCAGTACTTC
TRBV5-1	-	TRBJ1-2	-	CASSWTANYGYTF	TGCGCCAGCAGCTGGACAGCTAACTATGGCTACACCTTC
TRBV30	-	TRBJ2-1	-	CAWHRDTYNEQFF	TGTGCCTGGCACCGGGACACCTACAATGAGCAGTTCTTC
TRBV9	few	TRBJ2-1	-	CASSARASEGTEQFF	TGTGCCAGCAGCGCGAGAGCTAGCGAGGGCACTGAGCAGTTCTTC
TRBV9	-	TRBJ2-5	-	CASSASGGVTQYF	TGTGCCAGCAGCGCAAGCGGAGGGGTGACCCAGTACTTC
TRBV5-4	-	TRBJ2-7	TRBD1	CASSLGGTGTYEQYF	TGTGCCAGCAGCTTGGGTGGGACAGGGACCTACGAGCAGTACTTC
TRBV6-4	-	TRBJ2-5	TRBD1	CASSDSGGQGAVETQYF	TGTGCCAGCAGTGACTCGGGGGGACAGGGGGCTGTTGAGACCCAGTACTTC
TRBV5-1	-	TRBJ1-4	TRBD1	CASTRTGVNEKLFF	TGCGCCAGCACGCGGACAGGTGTGAATGAAAAACTGTTTTTT
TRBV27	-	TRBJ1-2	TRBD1	CASSPGQGPPGYGYTF	TGTGCCAGCAGTCCCGGACAGGGGCCGCCCGGCTATGGCTACACCTTC
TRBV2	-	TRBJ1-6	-	CASRSVSNSPLHF	TGTGCCAGCAGGTCGGTCTCTAATTCACCCCTCCACTTT
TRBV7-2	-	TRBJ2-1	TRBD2	CASSLWTSGAISYNEQFF	TGTGCCAGCAGCTTATGGACTAGCGGGGCAATCTCCTACAATGAGCAGTTCTTC
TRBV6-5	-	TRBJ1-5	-	CASSYSVQVQPQHF	TGTGCCAGCAGTTACTCAGTTCAGGTACAGCCCCAGCATTTT
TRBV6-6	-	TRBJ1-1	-	CASSYDGENTEAFF	TGTGCCAGCAGTTACGACGGAGAGAACACTGAAGCTTTCTTT
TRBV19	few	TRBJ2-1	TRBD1	CASSGQGSYNEQFF	TGTGCCAGTAGCGGACAGGGGTCTTACAATGAGCAGTTCTTC